These 7 T cell receptor beta chains were all obtained from the same sample, sequenced in a study of CD8 T cells in ankylosing spondylitis. TCRdb analysed the 5' RACE reads with MiXCR anew, one entry per CDR3 protein. The table lists 150,000 to 200,000 distinct CDR3 sequences, approximately 32% of them singletons. Sequenced sample: synovial fluid, either unsorted or a sorted T cell fraction (not recorded which). These receptors were collected from a male donor with ankylosing spondylitis.

The chain combines TRBV27 with TRBJ1-4; 8 bases are a match to TRBD1. Germline lookup yields CDR1 MNHEY and CDR2 SMNVEV (reference sequence). V shed 3 bases and J 6 bases; nucleotides not matched to a gene: 6. CDR3 length: 15 amino acids. For the CDR3, the DNA is TGTGCCAGCAGTTTTCGGACAGGGATGGATGAAAAACTGTTTTTT. It yields the protein CASSFRTGMDEKLFF.

This clonotype was seen a few times. V is TRBV5-8 and J is TRBJ2-3; 9 bases agree with TRBD2. The ends lost 2 bases at V and 2 bases at J; junction bases unmatched: 6. This CDR3 region has 16 residues. Germline CDR1 SGHTS, CDR2 YDEGEE. The CDR3 is CASSFLAGSITDTQYF. DNA of the CDR3: TGTGCCAGCAGCTTTCTAGCGGGATCAATCACAGATACGCAGTATTTT.

CDR3 loop: CSVDRGGHGYGYTF. The CDR3 DNA reads TGCAGCGTTGACAGGGGAGGCCATGGCTATGGCTACACCTTC. The chain couples TRBV29-1 to TRBJ1-2, with a tentative D call TRBD1 (6 bases). Germline CDR1 and CDR2: SQVTM and ANQGSEA. With 3 bases removed from V and 4 bases from J, the gap between germline ends came to 15 bases. This CDR3 has 14 amino acids.

Many counts were recorded for this clonotype. This chain connects TRBV25-1 to TRBJ1-3, with unresolved D. The germline V gene has CDR1 MGHDK and CDR2 SYGVNS. The CDR3 totals 14 residues. Trimming took 10 bases from V and 8 from J, leaving 21 bases between them. CDR3 sequence (DNA): TGTGCCACCTCCCACCTCGGGAAGGGCGACACCATATATTTT. Its translation: CATSHLGKGDTIYF.

The V and J genes are TRBV3-1 and TRBJ1-1, with 7 bases aligning to TRBD1. Per germline, CDR1 LGHDT and CDR2 YNNKEL (reference sequence). The junction had 14 bases not matched to a gene; V was cut back by 3 bases and J by 1 base. The CDR3 is 18 residues long. The CDR3 bases are TGTGCCAGCAGCCAGGATAAGACAAAGGGGGCAGGGAACACTGAAGCTTTCTTT. It is translated as CASSQDKTKGAGNTEAFF.

The rearrangement links TRBV29-1 to TRBJ2-3; 9 bases match TRBD1. CDR3 length equals 12 residues. The trim removed 7 bases at V and 4 bases at J, leaving 3 bases unmatched. Per germline, CDR1 SQVTM and CDR2 ANQGSEA. CDR3 region: CSADRGADTQYF. CDR3 DNA: TGCAGCGCAGACAGGGGGGCAGATACGCAGTATTTT.

This chain links TRBV11-3 with TRBJ2-5; perhaps TRBD1 as D (6 bases). V lost 1 base and J lost 2, with 14 bases in between. Germline loops: CDR1 SGHNT, CDR2 YENEEA. CDR3 length: 16 residues. CDR3 region: CASSLVGGARQETQYF. The CDR3 DNA follows: TGTGCCAGCAGCTTAGTAGGGGGAGCCCGACAAGAGACCCAGTACTTC. Using reference TRBV11-3 and TRBJ2-5 for the parts outside the CDR3, the full variable domain is EAGVVQSPRYKIIEKKQPVAFWCNPISGHNTLYWYLQNLGQGPELLIRYENEEAVDDSQLPKDRFSAERLKGVDSTLKIQPAELGDSAVYLCASSLVGGARQETQYFGPGTRLLVL.